A selection of T cell receptor beta chains follows, all from one sample in a study of blood T cell repertoires in COVID-19. Sequencing used immunoSEQ multiplex PCR; TCRdb keeps in-frame clones, though not all of them. The sample includes approximately 330,000 clones, approximately 90% of them seen just once. Sequencing was performed on peripheral blood. The receptors come from a woman aged 50 to 60 with active or convalescent COVID-19. Both conserved end residues are trimmed from each CDR3.

v_call | cdr3_length | cdr3_aa
TRBV6-5 | 13 | ASRYRQGASAGQY
TRBV6-5 | 13 | ASSSDRTGRPPLH
TRBV30 | 12 | AWSVRGLNQPQH
TRBV19 | 14 | ASSITGGGVTYEQY
TRBV10-3 | 14 | AISENPRDSGNTIY
TRBV7-8 | 12 | ASSLDNNYNEQF
TRBV3-1/TRBV3-2 | 13 | ASSLEGAYNEKLF
TRBV5-8 | 13 | ASSSLTGGSGELF
TRBV28 | 10 | ASRTVVQPQH
TRBV18 | 15 | ASSPPPGTISGNTIY
TRBV14 | 13 | ASSRYRGLREKLF
TRBV3-1/TRBV3-2 | 13 | ASSPRGRVNTEAF
TRBV28 | 11 | ASSENREYEQY
TRBV10-3 | 10 | AIRGTAEAQY
TRBV30 | 9 | AWGLVGEQF
TRBV6-1 | 14 | ASSEALDRGWQPQH
TRBV5-4 | 14 | ASSFDGLALGETQY
TRBV19 | 13 | ASSTGTGVRDTQY
TRBV20-1 | 12 | SASDPDGPYEQY
TRBV7-9 | 13 | ASSLALRESYEQY
TRBV28 | 15 | ASSAPGTGGGWYEQY
TRBV28 | 12 | ASSLRESGNTIY
TRBV9 | 10 | ASSVIGNEQF
TRBV21-1 | 13 | ASSFPGTESEKLF
TRBV2 | 11 | ASNKMGDQPQH
TRBV28 | 11 | ASSRPGVSTQY